The TCR beta chain under discussion was sequenced for a study of OX40 agonist ivuxolimab in advanced cancers. The ends were cut back, 1 base at V and 6 bases at J, with 14 bases in the middle. Germline lookup yields CDR1 SGHRS and CDR2 YFSETQ. CDR3 length equals 16 residues. TCRdb's copy holds only in-frame clones and misses some; the assay was immunoSEQ multiplex PCR. The repertoire includes some 100,000 clones, 70% to 85% of them detected once, and about 5.5% sits in the top ten. Specimen: CD4+ or CD8+ T cells sorted from blood, collected in a trial of the OX40 agonist ivuxolimab. The chain is built from TRBV5-1 and TRBJ1-6, with D uncertain. This TCR was sampled from an adult with an advanced solid tumor such as melanoma, head and neck, liver or kidney cancer. CDR3 residues: CASSLNGRASNSPLHF. The CDR3, as DNA: TGCGCCAGCAGCTTGAATGGGAGGGCTTCTAATTCACCCCTCCACTTT.